These 25 T cell receptor beta chains share one sample of origin, sequenced in a study of low-dose radiotherapy and immunotherapy resistance in tumors. For amplifying TCRs, the PCR ran for 15 to 20 cycles with Phusion, which was used together with a constant-region primer and the adapter on the V primers. TCRdb reprocessed the reads with MiXCR, giving one entry per CDR3 protein. Of roughly 50,000 distinct CDR3 sequences in the sample, approximately 33% are singletons; the top ten hold approximately 8%. Described time point: after trial treatment. As for treatment: LDRT plus nivolumab, ipilimumab, low-dose cyclophosphamide and aspirin (RACIN trial). Sequencing used PBMCs, obtained after low-dose radiotherapy plus immunotherapy. These TCRs come from a male donor with rectosigmoid adenocarcinoma.

This clonotype was observed at least ten times. The chain couples TRBV7-8 to TRBJ2-3; D might be TRBD2 (7 bases). Germline V gives CDR1 SGHVS, CDR2 FQNEAQ. V gave up 5 bases and J gave up 1 base, with 16 bases separating them. The CDR3 has 16 amino acids. Here the CDR3 reads CASSRRGATGTDTQYF. The CDR3 coding sequence is TGTGCCAGCAGCCGACGGGGGGCGACTGGCACAGATACGCAGTATTTT.

This clonotype was counted at least ten times. J is TRBJ2-1 and V is TRBV20-1; D perhaps matches TRBD2 (7 bases). The germline V gene has CDR1 DFQATT and CDR2 SNEGSKA (reference sequence). This CDR3 comprises 14 residues. Trimming removed 6 bases at V and 6 bases at J, with 18 bases between. The CDR3 region is CSAILGGRINEQFF. DNA of the CDR3: TGCAGTGCGATCCTCGGGGGGCGAATCAATGAGCAGTTCTTC.

Many counts were recorded for this clonotype. V gene TRBV3-1 combines with J gene TRBJ1-2; D uncertain. V lost 0 bases to trimming and J lost 7 bases, with 18 bases between them. Per the germline V gene, CDR1 is LGHDT and CDR2 is YNNKEL (reference sequence). The CDR3 has 16 amino acids. CDR3 DNA: TGTGCCAGCAGCCAAGAGAGAGCACGTGGAAGGAGTGGCTACACCTTC. Translated, it gives CASSQERARGRSGYTF.

This chain links TRBV11-1 with TRBJ2-7; D unresolved. Germline CDR1 reads SGHAT; CDR2 reads FQDESV (reference sequence). This CDR3 spans 13 amino acids. The germline V and J ends were trimmed by 4 bases and 3 bases, with 10 bases remaining between them. CDR3 residues: CASSSNEGYEQYF. CDR3 sequence (DNA): TGTGCCAGCAGCTCCAATGAAGGCTACGAGCAGTACTTC. Supplemented by reference TRBV11-1 and TRBJ2-7, the full variable domain reads EAEVAQSPRYKITEKSQAVAFWCDPISGHATLYWYRQILGQGPELLVQFQDESVVDDSQLPKDRFSAERLKGVDSTLKIQPAELGDSAMYLCASSSNEGYEQYFGPGTRLTVT.

This clonotype came up many times. This chain joins TRBV18 and TRBJ2-7; D uncertain. Between the trimmed V and J ends, which lost 2 bases and 3 bases, there was a span of 11 bases. Germline V gene data show CDR1 as KGHSH and CDR2 as LQKENI. CDR3 length: 14 amino acids. This chain's CDR3 is CASSPSADHYEQYF. The CDR3 DNA is TGTGCCAGCTCACCATCTGCCGACCACTACGAGCAGTACTTC.

This clonotype was seen many times. CDR3 amino acids: CASSDLIQGARNQPQHF. Here the CDR3 DNA reads TGTGCCAGCAGCGACTTAATCCAGGGGGCTCGCAATCAGCCCCAGCATTTT. The chain uses TRBV28 and TRBJ1-5; 8 bases align to TRBD1. The CDR3 spans 17 residues. V shed 6 bases and J 2 bases; nucleotides not matched to a gene: 12. The germline V gene encodes CDR1 MDHEN and CDR2 SYDVKM.

The rearrangement joins TRBV7-9 to TRBJ2-7; 8 positions agree with TRBD2. V lost 5 bases and J lost 6; bases outside the gene matches: 15. The CDR3 has 16 amino acids. Germline lookup yields CDR1 SEHNR and CDR2 FQNEAQ (reference sequence). CDR3 sequence (DNA): TGTGCCAGCAGCCCGAGATCAGCGGGAGTGCCTCCCGAGCAGTACTTC. Protein product: CASSPRSAGVPPEQYF.

This clonotype was seen ten or more times. The J gene is TRBJ2-3, the V gene TRBV19; 11 nucleotides agree with TRBD2. The CDR3 sequence is 15 residues long. V dropped 6 bases and J dropped 5; count of bases not matched to a gene: 7. Germline V gene data show CDR1 as LNHDA and CDR2 as SQIVND (reference sequence). This CDR3 is CASRELAGVQDTQYF. The CDR3 nucleotides are TGTGCCAGTAGAGAACTAGCGGGAGTACAAGATACGCAGTATTTT.

This clonotype was seen repeatedly, ten times or more. The chain is built from TRBV6-2 or TRBV6-3 and TRBJ2-7; 7 nucleotides align to TRBD1. The V and J ends lost 2 bases and 3 bases, in that order; junction bases with no gene match: 4. This CDR3 is 14 amino acids long. Germline CDR1 reads MNHEY; CDR2 reads SVGEGT. In DNA, the CDR3 is TGTGCCAGCAGTTACGGGACAGTAAACTACGAGCAGTACTTC. It translates to CASSYGTVNYEQYF.

There are many counts of this clonotype. The rearrangement links TRBV10-3 to TRBJ2-5, with D tentatively TRBD1 (5 bases). Germline-derived CDR1 and CDR2 are ENHRY and SYGVKD. The CDR3 extends over 13 amino acids. V was clipped by 4 bases and J by 1 base, with 7 bases between them. CDR3 in amino acids: CAISADSQETQYF. The CDR3 DNA sequence: TGTGCCATCAGTGCAGACAGCCAAGAGACCCAGTACTTC.

This chain connects TRBV29-1 to TRBJ2-1; 12 bases map to TRBD2. J gave up 6 bases and V 7 bases, and 19 bases lay outside the gene matches. The CDR3 has 18 amino acids. Germline CDR1 is SQVTM and CDR2 is ANQGSEA. CDR3 residues: CSGKKRVSGLAGINEQFF. The CDR3 DNA is TGCAGCGGAAAGAAGCGGGTCTCGGGACTAGCGGGCATCAATGAGCAGTTCTTC.

In its sample, this clonotype was seen many times. J is TRBJ2-1 and V is TRBV11-2; TRBD1 aligns across 7 bases. Germline trimming cut 3 bases from V and 7 bases from J; bases unmatched to any gene: 6. CDR1 SGHAT and CDR2 FQNNGV come from the germline V gene. The CDR3 loop spans 14 amino acids. This CDR3 reads CASSLGQQWNEQFF. Here the CDR3 DNA reads TGTGCCAGCAGCTTGGGACAGCAATGGAATGAGCAGTTCTTC.

The V and J genes are TRBV28 and TRBJ2-1; 8 nucleotides agree with TRBD2. J gave up 0 bases and V 3 bases, and 7 bases lay outside the gene matches. Germline CDR1 is MDHEN and CDR2 is SYDVKM. The CDR3 sequence is 17 residues long. The CDR3 spells CASSFHLAGLSYNEQFF. In nucleotides, the CDR3 is TGTGCCAGCAGTTTCCATTTAGCGGGGCTCTCCTACAATGAGCAGTTCTTC. Combining the CDR3 with reference TRBV28 and TRBJ2-1 gives the whole variable domain DVKVTQSSRYLVKRTGEKVFLECVQDMDHENMFWYRQDPGLGLRLIYFSYDVKMKEKGDIPEGYSVSREKKERFSLILESASTNQTSMYLCASSFHLAGLSYNEQFFGPGTRLTVL.

This clonotype was seen at least ten times. The chain is built from TRBV24-1 and TRBJ2-1; D is ambiguous. This CDR3 region has 11 residues. Germline-derived CDR1 and CDR2 are KGHDR and SFDVKD. Trimming shortened V by 6 bases and J by 8 bases, and 7 bases separated the two germline ends. The CDR3 protein is CATSSFYEQFF. CDR3 in DNA: TGTGCCACCAGTTCGTTCTATGAGCAGTTCTTC.

This clonotype came up a few times. The chain couples TRBV19 to TRBJ2-7; 12 nucleotides agree with TRBD1. In germline, CDR1 is LNHDA, CDR2 SQIVND (reference sequence). V trimming: 7 bases; J trimming: 3 bases; junction bases outside the gene matches: 7. This CDR3 is built from 15 residues. The CDR3: CASTSGTGGGYEQYF. The CDR3 bases are TGTGCCAGTACATCCGGGACAGGGGGCGGCTACGAGCAGTACTTC.

This clonotype was recorded many times. This chain joins TRBV6-2 or TRBV6-3 and TRBJ2-5, with a weak D call TRBD2 (6 bases). The CDR3 runs 15 residues. Per the germline V gene, CDR1 is MNHEY and CDR2 is SVGEGT. Between the trimmed V and J ends, which lost 0 bases and 4 bases, there was a span of 12 bases. CDR3 amino acids: CASSYSRNSGETQYF. In DNA form, the CDR3 reads TGTGCCAGCAGTTACTCGAGGAATAGCGGAGAGACCCAGTACTTC.

The chain joins TRBV7-9 to TRBJ2-7; D unresolved. The CDR3 consists of 15 residues. Germline V gives CDR1 SEHNR, CDR2 FQNEAQ (reference sequence). Trimming shortened V by 4 bases and J by 1 base, and 14 bases separated the two germline ends. CDR3 in DNA: TGTGCCAGCAGCTCAACCCGGTCGGTTTCCTACGAGCAGTACTTC. Translating gives CASSSTRSVSYEQYF.

The chain links TRBV4-2 to TRBJ1-6; tentatively, D is TRBD1 (6 bases). Trimming shortened V by 0 bases and J by 7 bases, and 16 bases separated the two germline ends. There are 17 residues in the CDR3. Germline CDR1 reads LGHNA; CDR2 reads YNFKEQ. CDR3 sequence: CASSQDSDTTGNSPLHF. CDR3 nucleotide sequence: TGTGCCAGCAGCCAAGACTCCGATACTACAGGGAATTCACCCCTCCACTTT.

A remark on this clonotype: With only one base between it and a far larger clone, this is likely a read error. The V call is TRBV11-2, the J call TRBJ1-5; 7 bases fit TRBD1. Losses at the gene ends were 5 bases for V and 6 bases for J; bases not matched to a gene: 7. This CDR3 is 14 amino acids long. Germline V gives CDR1 SGHAT, CDR2 FQNNGV. Here the CDR3 reads CASSPQGGSQPQHF. CDR3 nucleotide sequence: TGTGCCAGCAGCCCCCAGGGGGGCAGTCAGCCCCAGCATTTT.

This clonotype was seen repeatedly, ten times or more. The rearrangement links TRBV5-1 to TRBJ2-1; D might be TRBD2 (5 bases). The CDR3 sequence is 15 residues long. CDR1 SGHRS and CDR2 YFSETQ come from the germline V gene. V lost 4 bases and J lost 0, with 11 bases in between. The CDR3 here is CASSLSASSYNEQFF. The CDR3 nucleotides read TGCGCCAGCAGCCTTAGCGCGAGCTCCTACAATGAGCAGTTCTTC.

This clonotype has a count of ten or more. The chain has TRBV29-1 and TRBJ1-5, with 7 bases fitting TRBD1. Germline V gene sequence: CDR1 SQVTM, CDR2 ANQGSEA. Unmatched junction bases numbered 4, after V lost 4 bases and J lost 4 bases. The CDR3 covers 13 residues. The CDR3 sequence is CSVGQGPNQPQHF. DNA of the CDR3: TGCAGCGTTGGACAGGGCCCAAATCAGCCCCAGCATTTT.

With respect to this clonotype: A single base is all that separates this from a far larger clone, so a read error is likely. The genes are TRBV7-2 and TRBJ2-3, with unresolved D. Trimming stripped 7 bases from V and 2 bases from J, with 10 bases between. Germline assignment: CDR1 SGHTA and CDR2 FQGNSA. The CDR3 has 13 amino acids. CDR3 amino acids: CASNEPFTDTQYF. In DNA form, the CDR3 reads TGTGCCAGCAATGAACCCTTCACAGATACGCAGTATTTT.

Worth noting for this clonotype: A far bigger clonotype differs at one base, so this is likely a read error. This chain links TRBV6-2 or TRBV6-3 with TRBJ1-6, with D perhaps TRBD1 (5 bases). The V end lost 0 bases, the J end lost 7 bases, and 10 bases lay between the germline ends. Germline V gene sequence: CDR1 MNHEY, CDR2 SVGEGT. This CDR3 is 15 amino acids long. CDR3 protein: CASSYSDDRNSPLHF. The CDR3 nucleotides are TGTGCCAGCAGTTACTCGGATGACAGAAATTCACCCCTCCACTTT.

In the case of this clonotype: A far larger clone is one base from this, pointing to a likely read error. The chain carries TRBV28 and TRBJ2-7, with D unresolved. In germline, CDR1 is MDHEN, CDR2 SYDVKM. CDR3 size: 14 residues. V was clipped by 6 bases and J by 4 bases, with 16 bases between them. The CDR3 is CASSQQGYRYEQYF. As DNA, the CDR3 is TGTGCCAGCAGCCAACAAGGGTATAGGTACGAGCAGTACTTC.

This clonotype showed up many times. The chain carries TRBV7-2 and TRBJ2-3; no clear D gene. CDR1 is SGHTA, CDR2 FQGNSA, per germline. The CDR3 extends over 11 amino acids. The V and J ends lost 4 bases and 5 bases respectively, with 4 bases between them. The CDR3 loop is CASSSVDTQYF. CDR3 nucleotide sequence: TGTGCCAGCAGCTCCGTAGATACGCAGTATTTT.